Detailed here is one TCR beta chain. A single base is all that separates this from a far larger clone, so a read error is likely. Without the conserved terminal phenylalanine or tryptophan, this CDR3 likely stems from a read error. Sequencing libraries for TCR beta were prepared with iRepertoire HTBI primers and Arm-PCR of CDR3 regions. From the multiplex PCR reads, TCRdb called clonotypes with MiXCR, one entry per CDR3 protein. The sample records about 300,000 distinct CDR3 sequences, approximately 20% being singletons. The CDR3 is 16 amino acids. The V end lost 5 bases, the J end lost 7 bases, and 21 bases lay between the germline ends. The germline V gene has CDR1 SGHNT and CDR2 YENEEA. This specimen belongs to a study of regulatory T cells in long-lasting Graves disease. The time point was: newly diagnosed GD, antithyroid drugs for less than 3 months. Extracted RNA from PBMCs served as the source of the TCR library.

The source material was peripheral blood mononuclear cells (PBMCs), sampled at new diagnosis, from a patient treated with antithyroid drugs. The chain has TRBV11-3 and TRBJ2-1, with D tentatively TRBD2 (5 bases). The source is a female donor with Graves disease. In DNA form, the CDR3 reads TGTGCCAGCAGCCCGGTAGCCTTGGTCCCGGGGAATGAGCAGTTCCTC. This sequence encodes CASSPVALVPGNEQFL.